This T cell receptor (beta chain) was recorded in a study of CD8+CD57+ T cells in acquired aplastic anemia. Study-wide background: DNA per sorted CD4+ or CD8+ sample ranged 0.2 to 27.4 ug, averaging roughly 3.2 ug. Study results and limitations: About 27 shared CD8+ CDR3s appeared highly expressed within patients' immunodominant clones.

Genomic DNA served as template for TCR beta VDJ and CDR3 profiling. TCRdb re-called the reads with MiXCR, one entry per CDR3 protein. This table has around 500,000 distinct CDR3 sequences, around 30% appearing once. This CDR3 has 13 residues. Germline values: CDR1 SGDLS, CDR2 YYNGEE. V lost 4 bases and J 2 bases, leaving 8 bases between the germline ends. Remarks on this clonotype: Its cognate antigen is unknown.

For sequencing, patients were chosen who had shown expansion of CD8+CD57+ cells by flow cytometry. Therapy had not been given to patients before blood sampling. Sequences were obtained from sorted CD4+, CD8+, or CD8+CD57+ T cells (not recorded which) from PBMCs. The chain recombines TRBV9 with TRBJ2-3, with D uncertain. This TCR derives from a human donor with aplastic anemia. This chain's CDR3 is CASSPNPTDTQYF. CDR3 nucleotides: TGTGCCAGCAGCCCAAACCCCACAGATACGCAGTATTTT.